This T cell receptor (beta chain) was retrieved from a study of T cell responses to AZD1222 COVID-19 vaccine. Measured with immunoSEQ multiplex PCR; TCRdb has only the in-frame clones, and not every one. The sample consists of about 150,000 clones, 90% of them appearing once. Germline CDR1 reads LNHDA; CDR2 reads SQIVND (reference sequence). The length of the CDR3 is 19 residues. The ends were cut back, 5 bases at V and 0 bases at J, with 20 bases in the middle. This chain connects TRBV19 to TRBJ1-6; D uncertain. The sequencing here drew on peripheral blood, taken on day 0 of AZD1222 vaccination. The clonotype originates from an adult in good health. CDR3 bases: TGTGCCAGTAGTCTCCCCAACCCCCGCGGGAGCTCCTATAATTCACCCCTCCACTTT. Translation: CASSLPNPRGSSYNSPLHF.